This T cell receptor (beta chain) was captured in a study of shared clonotypes between healthy human individuals. For the study at large: Per donor, CD8 memory used one plate, CD8 naive used two, CD4 memory used three and CD4 naive used three.

TCRdb's table, derived via immunoSEQ multiplex PCR, lists solely in-frame clones and lacks some. The sample yields almost 700,000 clones, about 90% seen once. Naive CD8 cells, CD45RO-negative and positively selected for CCR7, excluded terminally differentiated effector memory CD45RA+ cells. V was pared by 1 base and J by 4 bases, with 14 bases between. CDR1 and CDR2 from the germline V gene are SQVTM and ANQGSEA. The CDR3 loop spans 15 amino acids. Whole-study findings and limits: Approximately 5.3% was the fraction of naive CD4 clonotypes found shared across several donors. Estimated richness was generally greater in naive than memory subsets. Non-shared clonotypes had lower generation probabilities than those shared by all four donors.

Note on this clone: The antigen is not known.

This TCR came from a man younger than 40 in good health. Sequencing was performed on naive CD8+ T cells sorted from blood. The chain uses TRBV29-1 and TRBJ1-3; possible D gene TRBD1, 5 bases. This CDR3 is CSVEGKDRTGNTIYF. The CDR3 DNA reads TGCAGCGTTGAAGGGAAAGACAGAACCGGAAACACCATATATTTT.